This TCR beta chain was identified in a study of shared clonotypes between healthy human individuals. The germline V gene has CDR1 SGHNT and CDR2 YYREEE (reference sequence). This CDR3 region has 15 residues. The ends were cut back, 4 bases at V and 2 bases at J, with 13 bases in the middle. In the authors' workflow: Filtering differed, since immunoSEQ gave only junction sequences and no quality scores. TCRdb's copy holds only in-frame clones and misses some; the assay was immunoSEQ multiplex PCR. For V, J and clone size, that table is used; D and trimming come from the DNA. The repertoire includes more than 400,000 clones, 81% of them detected once, and about 13% sits in the top ten.

This chain links TRBV5-4 with TRBJ2-1; D may be TRBD2 (5 bases). The origin of this receptor is a woman aged 40 to 49 in good health. Some clones in this sample may be carry-over from other donors' samples. Sequenced sample: PBMCs. DNA for the CDR3: TGTGCCAGCAGCCCGGCTGACGGGACCTACAATGAGCAGTTCTTC. This gives the protein CASSPADGTYNEQFF. Full variable domain (remainder filled in from reference TRBV5-4 and TRBJ2-1): ETGVTQSPTHLIKTRGQQVTLRCSSQSGHNTVSWYQQALGQGPQFIFQYYREEENGRGNFPPRFSGLQFPNYSSELNVNALELDDSALYLCASSPADGTYNEQFFGPGTRLTVL.